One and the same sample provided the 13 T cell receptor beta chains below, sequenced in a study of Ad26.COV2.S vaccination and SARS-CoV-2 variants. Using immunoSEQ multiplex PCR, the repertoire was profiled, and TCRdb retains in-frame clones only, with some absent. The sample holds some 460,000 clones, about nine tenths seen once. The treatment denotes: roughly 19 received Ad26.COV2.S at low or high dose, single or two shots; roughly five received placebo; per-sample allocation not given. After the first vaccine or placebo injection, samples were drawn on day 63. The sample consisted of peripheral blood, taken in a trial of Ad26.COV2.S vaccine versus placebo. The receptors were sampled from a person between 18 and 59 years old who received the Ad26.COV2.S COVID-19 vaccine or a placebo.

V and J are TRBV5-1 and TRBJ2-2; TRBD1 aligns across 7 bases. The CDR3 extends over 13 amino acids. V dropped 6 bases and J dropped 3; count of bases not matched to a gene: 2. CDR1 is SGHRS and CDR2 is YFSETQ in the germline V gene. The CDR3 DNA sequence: TGCGCCAGCACCGGACAGGACACCGGGGAGCTGTTTTTT. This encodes CASTGQDTGELFF.

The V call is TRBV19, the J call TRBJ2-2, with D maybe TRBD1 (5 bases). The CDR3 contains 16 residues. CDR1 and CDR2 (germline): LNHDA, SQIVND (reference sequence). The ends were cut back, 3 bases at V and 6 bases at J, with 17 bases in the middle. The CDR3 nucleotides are TGTGCCAGTAGTATCAGGGCCCCACCTAACTCCGGGGAGCTGTTTTTT. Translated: CASSIRAPPNSGELFF.

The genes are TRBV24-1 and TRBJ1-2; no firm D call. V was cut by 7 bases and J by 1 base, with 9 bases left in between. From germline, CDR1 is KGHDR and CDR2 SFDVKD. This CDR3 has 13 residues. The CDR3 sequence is CATSSEDNYGYTF. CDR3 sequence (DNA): TGTGCCACCAGCAGCGAAGATAACTATGGCTACACCTTC.

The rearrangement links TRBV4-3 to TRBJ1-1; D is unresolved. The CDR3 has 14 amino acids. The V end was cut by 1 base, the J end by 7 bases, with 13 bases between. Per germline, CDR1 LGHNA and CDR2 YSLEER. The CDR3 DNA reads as TGCGCCAGCAGCCAAGGGGTGTCGCGGGTTGAAGCTTTCTTT. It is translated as CASSQGVSRVEAFF.

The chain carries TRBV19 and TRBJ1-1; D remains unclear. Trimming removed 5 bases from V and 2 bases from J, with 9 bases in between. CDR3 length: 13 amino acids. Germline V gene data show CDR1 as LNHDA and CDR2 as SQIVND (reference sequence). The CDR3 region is CASSWQTNTEAFF. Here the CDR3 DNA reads TGTGCCAGTAGTTGGCAGACCAACACTGAAGCTTTCTTT. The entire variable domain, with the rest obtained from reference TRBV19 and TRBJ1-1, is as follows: DGGITQSPKYLFRKEGQNVTLSCEQNLNHDAMYWYRQDPGQGLRLIYYSQIVNDFQKGDIAEGYSVSREKKESFPLTVTSAQKNPTAFYLCASSWQTNTEAFFGQGTRLTVV.

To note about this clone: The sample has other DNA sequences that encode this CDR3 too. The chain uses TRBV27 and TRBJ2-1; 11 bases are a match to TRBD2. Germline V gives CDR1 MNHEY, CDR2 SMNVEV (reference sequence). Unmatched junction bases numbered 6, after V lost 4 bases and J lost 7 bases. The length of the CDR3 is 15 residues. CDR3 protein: CASSSRLAGYNEQFF. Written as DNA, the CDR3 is TGTGCCAGCAGTTCCCGACTAGCGGGATATAATGAGCAGTTCTTC.

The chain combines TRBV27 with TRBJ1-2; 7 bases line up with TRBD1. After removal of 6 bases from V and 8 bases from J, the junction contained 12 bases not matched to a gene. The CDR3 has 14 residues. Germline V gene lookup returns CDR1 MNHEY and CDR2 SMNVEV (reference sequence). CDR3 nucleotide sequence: TGTGCCAGCAGAAGGACAGGTACTCTGGTGGGCTACACCTTC. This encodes CASRRTGTLVGYTF.

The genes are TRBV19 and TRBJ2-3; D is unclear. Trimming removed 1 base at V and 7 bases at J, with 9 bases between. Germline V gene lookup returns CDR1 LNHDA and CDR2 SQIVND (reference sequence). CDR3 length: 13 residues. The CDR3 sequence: CASSIAKPHTQYF. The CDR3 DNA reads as TGTGCCAGTAGTATAGCTAAGCCACATACGCAGTATTTT.

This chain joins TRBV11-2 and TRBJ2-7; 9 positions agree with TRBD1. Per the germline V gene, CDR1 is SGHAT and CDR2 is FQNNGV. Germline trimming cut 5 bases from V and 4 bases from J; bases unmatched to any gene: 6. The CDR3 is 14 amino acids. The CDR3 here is CASSRFGTGYEQYF. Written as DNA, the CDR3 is TGTGCCAGCAGCCGATTTGGGACAGGGTACGAGCAGTACTTC.

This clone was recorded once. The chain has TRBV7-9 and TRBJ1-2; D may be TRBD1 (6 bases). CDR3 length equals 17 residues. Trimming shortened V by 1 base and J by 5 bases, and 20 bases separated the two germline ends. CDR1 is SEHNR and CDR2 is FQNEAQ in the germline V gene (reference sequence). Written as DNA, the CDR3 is TGTGCCAGCAGCTTAGGTGAGGGTCGGACAGAAGCGTATGGCTACACCTTC. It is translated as CASSLGEGRTEAYGYTF.

The CDR3: CASSLVPTGMGNSPLHF. DNA of the CDR3: TGTGCCAGCAGCTTAGTACCTACTGGGATGGGCAATTCACCCCTCCACTTT. The chain combines TRBV11-2 with TRBJ1-6, with D unclear. The germline V gene encodes CDR1 SGHAT and CDR2 FQNNGV. The germline V and J ends were trimmed by 1 base and 7 bases, with 17 bases remaining between them. The length of the CDR3 is 17 residues. Based on the CDR3 plus reference TRBV11-2 and TRBJ1-6, the full variable domain is EAGVAQSPRYKIIEKRQSVAFWCNPISGHATLYWYQQILGQGPKLLIQFQNNGVVDDSQLPKDRFSAERLKGVDSTLKIQPAKLEDSAVYLCASSLVPTGMGNSPLHFGNGTRLTVT.

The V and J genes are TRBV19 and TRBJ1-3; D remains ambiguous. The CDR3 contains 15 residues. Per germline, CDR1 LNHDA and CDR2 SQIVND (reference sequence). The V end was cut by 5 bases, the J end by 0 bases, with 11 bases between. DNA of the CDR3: TGTGCCAGTAGTCGGCTGGAAAACTCTGGAAACACCATATATTTT. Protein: CASSRLENSGNTIYF.

The CDR3 DNA follows: TGTGCCAGCAGTTACGACAGGGGGCGTCAACTGTTTTTT. Amino acids: CASSYDRGRQLFF. The chain uses TRBV6-5 and TRBJ1-4; 10 bases map to TRBD1. Trimming removed 2 bases from V and 12 bases from J; junction bases left unmatched: 3. The CDR3 loop spans 13 amino acids. The V gene's germline CDR1 is MNHEY and CDR2 SVGAGI.